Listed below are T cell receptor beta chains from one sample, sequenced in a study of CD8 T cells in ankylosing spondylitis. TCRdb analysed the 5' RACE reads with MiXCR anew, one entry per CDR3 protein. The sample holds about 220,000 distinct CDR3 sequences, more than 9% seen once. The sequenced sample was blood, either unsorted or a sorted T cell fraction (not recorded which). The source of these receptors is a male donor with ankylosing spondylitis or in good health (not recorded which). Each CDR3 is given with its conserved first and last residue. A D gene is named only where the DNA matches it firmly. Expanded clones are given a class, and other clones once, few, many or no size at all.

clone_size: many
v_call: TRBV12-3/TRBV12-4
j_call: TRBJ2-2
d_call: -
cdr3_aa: CATLDQGFTNGELFF
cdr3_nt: TGTGCCACCTTAGATCAGGGGTTCACTAACGGGGAGCTGTTTTTT

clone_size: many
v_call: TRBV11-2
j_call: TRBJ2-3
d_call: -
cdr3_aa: CASSFGLATDTQYF
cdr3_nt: TGTGCCAGCAGCTTCGGTCTAGCTACAGATACGCAGTATTTT

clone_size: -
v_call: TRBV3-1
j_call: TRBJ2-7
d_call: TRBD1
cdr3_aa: CASSQDRGQGYEQYF
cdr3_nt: TGTGCCAGCAGCCAAGACCGTGGACAGGGCTACGAGCAGTACTTC

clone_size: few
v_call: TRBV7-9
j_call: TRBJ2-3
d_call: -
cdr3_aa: CASSIPRGRGPTDTQYF
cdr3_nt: TGTGCCAGCAGCATCCCCCGGGGGAGGGGGCCCACAGATACGCAGTATTTT

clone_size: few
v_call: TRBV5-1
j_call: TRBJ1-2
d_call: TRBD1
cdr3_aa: CASSAGQPSNYGYTF
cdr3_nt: TGCGCCAGCAGCGCGGGACAGCCGTCTAACTATGGCTACACCTTC

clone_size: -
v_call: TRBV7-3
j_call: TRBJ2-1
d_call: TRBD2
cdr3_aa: CASRAGGHDEQFF
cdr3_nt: TGTGCCAGCAGGGCGGGGGGGCACGATGAGCAGTTCTTC

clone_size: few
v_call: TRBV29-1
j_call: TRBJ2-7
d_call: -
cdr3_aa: CSVELQGRATSDEQYF
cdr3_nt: TGCAGCGTTGAACTACAGGGGAGGGCCACCTCGGACGAGCAGTACTTC

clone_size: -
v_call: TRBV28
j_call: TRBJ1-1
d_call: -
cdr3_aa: CASTRPIDTEAFF
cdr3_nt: TGTGCCAGCACAAGGCCAATTGACACTGAAGCTTTCTTT

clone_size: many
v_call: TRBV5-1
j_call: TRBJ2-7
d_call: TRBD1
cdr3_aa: CASSLTGTGLYEQYF
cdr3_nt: TGCGCCAGCAGCTTAACGGGGACAGGGCTTTACGAGCAGTACTTC

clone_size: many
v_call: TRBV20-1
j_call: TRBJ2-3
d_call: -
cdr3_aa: CSASGDGEGADTQYF
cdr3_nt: TGCAGTGCTAGTGGGGACGGGGAAGGGGCAGATACGCAGTATTTT

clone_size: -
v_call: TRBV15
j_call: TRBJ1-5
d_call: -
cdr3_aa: CATTAKQGGQPQHF
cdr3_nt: TGTGCCACCACCGCAAAACAGGGCGGTCAGCCCCAGCATTTT

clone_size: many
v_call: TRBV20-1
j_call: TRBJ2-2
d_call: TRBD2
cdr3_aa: CSARHRLAPTGELFF
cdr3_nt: TGCAGTGCTAGACACCGACTAGCTCCCACCGGGGAGCTGTTTTTT

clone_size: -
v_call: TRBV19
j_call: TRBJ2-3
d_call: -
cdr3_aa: CASSIELGRLDTQYF
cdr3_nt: TGTGCCAGTAGTATAGAGCTCGGCCGGCTAGATACGCAGTATTTT

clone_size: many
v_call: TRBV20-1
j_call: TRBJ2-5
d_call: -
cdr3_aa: CSARVGVGLAYQETQYF
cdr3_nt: TGCAGTGCTAGAGTCGGAGTGGGACTCGCTTACCAAGAGACCCAGTACTTC

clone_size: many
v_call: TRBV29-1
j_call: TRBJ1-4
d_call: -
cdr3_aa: CSVHNQDEKLFF
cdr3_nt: TGCAGCGTCCATAACCAGGACGAAAAACTGTTTTTT

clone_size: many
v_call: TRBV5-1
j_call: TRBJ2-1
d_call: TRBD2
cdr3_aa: CASSLGSGGDEQFF
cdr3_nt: TGCGCCAGCAGCTTGGGATCGGGGGGAGATGAGCAGTTCTTC

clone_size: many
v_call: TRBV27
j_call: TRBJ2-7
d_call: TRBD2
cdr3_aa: CASSLGRGASYEQYF
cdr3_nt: TGTGCCAGCAGTTTAGGGCGGGGGGCCTCCTACGAGCAGTACTTC

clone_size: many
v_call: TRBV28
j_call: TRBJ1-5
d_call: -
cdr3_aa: CASSFSGGLVSNQPQHF
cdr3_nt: TGTGCCAGCAGTTTTAGCGGGGGCCTAGTTAGCAATCAGCCCCAGCATTTT

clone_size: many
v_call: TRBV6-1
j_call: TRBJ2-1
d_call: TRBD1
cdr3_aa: CASSEVSGQGSWFSAYNEQFF
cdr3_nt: TGTGCCAGCAGTGAAGTGAGTGGACAGGGATCCTGGTTCTCCGCCTACAATGAGCAGTTCTTC

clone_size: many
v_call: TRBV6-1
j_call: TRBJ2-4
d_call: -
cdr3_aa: CASSEDGGAGNIQYF
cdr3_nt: TGTGCCAGCAGTGAAGACGGGGGCGCTGGAAACATTCAGTACTTC

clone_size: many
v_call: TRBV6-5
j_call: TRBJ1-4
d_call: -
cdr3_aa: CASTVSSTNEKLFF
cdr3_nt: TGTGCCAGCACCGTGAGCTCGACTAATGAAAAACTGTTTTTT

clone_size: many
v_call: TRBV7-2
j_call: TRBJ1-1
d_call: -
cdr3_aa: CASSPYRSDTEAFF
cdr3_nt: TGTGCCAGCAGCCCTTATCGGTCGGACACTGAAGCTTTCTTT